This T cell receptor (beta chain) was observed in a study of regulatory T cells in long-lasting Graves disease. Study in general: Antithyroid drug intake by newly diagnosed Graves' patients had lasted under 3 months.

Germline assignment: CDR1 SEHNR and CDR2 FQNEAQ (reference sequence). The CDR3 totals 16 residues. Time point given: newly diagnosed GD, antithyroid drugs for less than 3 months. With RNA extracted from PBMCs as input, the TCR library was made. Assembly of TCR beta libraries relied on iRepertoire HTBI primers together with Arm-PCR of CDR3 regions. TCRdb re-derived calls from the multiplex PCR reads in MiXCR, one entry per CDR3 protein. The sample has about 460,000 distinct CDR3 sequences; 12% to 15% are singletons. In addition, the sample was reused for a study of T cells in Graves' hyperthyroidism and ophthalmopathy.

This clonotype was obtained from a woman aged 45-65 years with Graves disease. This material consisted of peripheral blood mononuclear cells (PBMCs), taken at new diagnosis, from a patient treated with antithyroid drugs. The rearrangement links TRBV7-9 to TRBJ2-1; 8 nucleotides agree with TRBD1. Near its end, the DNA agrees better with TRBJ2-5, so the J call may be wrong. The CDR3 coding sequence is TGTGCCAGCAGCTCCAAACAGGGGGAGAGTCTCGAGACCCAGTACTTC. This codes for CASSSKQGESLETQYF.